A single sample gave rise to the 31 T cell receptor beta chains below, sequenced in a study of cytomegalovirus exposure and HLA in healthy donors. The PCR had 60 Vbeta and 13 Jbeta primers. Sequenced by immunoSEQ multiplex PCR; TCRdb stores in-frame clones only, minus some. The repertoire shows 150,000 to 200,000 clones; the top ten hold roughly 1.3%. The sequencing sample was made of PBMCs. These receptors were obtained from a woman in her sixties in good health and CMV-seronegative.

The gene calls are TRBV5-1 and TRBJ2-1, with D perhaps TRBD2 (6 bases). V was shortened by 4 bases and J by 7 bases, with 27 bases between the two germline ends. The CDR3 loop spans 18 amino acids. Germline CDR1 and CDR2: SGHRS and YFSETQ. CDR3: CASSQETSNGAVPNEQFF. DNA of the CDR3: TGCGCCAGCAGCCAAGAGACTAGTAATGGGGCGGTCCCGAATGAGCAGTTCTTC.

This rearrangement joins TRBV4-2 to TRBJ1-6; TRBD1 matches at 9 bases. V trimming: 1 base; J trimming: 7 bases; junction bases outside the gene matches: 8. Germline V gene lookup returns CDR1 LGHNA and CDR2 YNFKEQ. The CDR3 is 17 residues long. The CDR3 DNA sequence: TGTGCCAGCAGCCAAGTGACGGGACAGGGCCCAAATTCACCCCTCCACTTT. Its translation is CASSQVTGQGPNSPLHF.

The chain couples TRBV18 to TRBJ1-3; 12 bases match TRBD1. Germline assignment: CDR1 KGHSH and CDR2 LQKENI. The V and J ends lost 3 bases and 1 base, in that order; junction bases with no gene match: 7. The CDR3 totals 18 residues. CDR3 DNA: TGTGCCAGCTCACCGGGACAGGGGGCGTCGAGGTCTGGAAACACCATATATTTT. Translating gives CASSPGQGASRSGNTIYF.

This chain links TRBV7-8 with TRBJ2-5, with 7 bases identical to TRBD2. The V segment lost 1 base and the J segment 4 bases; nucleotides outside the gene matches: 3. The length of the CDR3 is 14 residues. The germline V gene encodes CDR1 SGHVS and CDR2 FQNEAQ. This CDR3 reads CASSLGLAIETQYF. The CDR3 DNA reads TGTGCCAGCAGCTTAGGACTAGCTATAGAGACCCAGTACTTC.

J is TRBJ2-7 and V is TRBV5-1, with 10 bases matching TRBD1. Per germline, CDR1 SGHRS and CDR2 YFSETQ. The V segment lost 3 bases and the J segment 3 bases; nucleotides outside the gene matches: 6. The CDR3 extends over 15 amino acids. CDR3 residues: CASSYRDRGYYEQYF. Written as DNA, the CDR3 is TGCGCCAGCAGCTACCGGGACAGGGGTTACTACGAGCAGTACTTC.

The chain is built from TRBV11-2 and TRBJ2-2, with D possibly TRBD1 on 7 matching bases. The V and J ends lost 6 bases and 1 base respectively, with 24 bases between them. The V gene's germline CDR1 is SGHAT and CDR2 FQNNGV. The length of the CDR3 is 19 residues. CDR3: CASSQGGVKTGVNTGELFF. The CDR3, as DNA: TGTGCCAGCAGTCAAGGAGGGGTAAAAACAGGGGTGAACACCGGGGAGCTGTTTTTT. The full variable domain, in which reference TRBV11-2 and TRBJ2-2 provide the parts outside the CDR3, is EAGVAQSPRYKIIEKRQSVAFWCNPISGHATLYWYQQILGQGPKLLIQFQNNGVVDDSQLPKDRFSAERLKGVDSTLKIQPAKLEDSAVYLCASSQGGVKTGVNTGELFFGEGSRLTVL.

The chain uses TRBV5-5 and TRBJ2-5; 8 bases are shared with TRBD2. The J call may be in error: the DNA end matches TRBJ2-7 better. Germline CDR1 and CDR2: SGHKS and YYEKEE (reference sequence). This CDR3 is built from 16 residues. In DNA, the CDR3 is TGTGCCAGCAGTTTTGGACTAGCCCAGGCCTCCTACGAGCAGTACTTC. This sequence encodes CASSFGLAQASYEQYF.

The rearrangement uses TRBV5-8 and TRBJ2-7, with D possibly being TRBD1 (6 bases). The CDR3 spans 16 residues. V lost 0 bases and J 5 bases, leaving 18 bases between the germline ends. CDR1 and CDR2 from the germline V gene are SGHTS and YDEGEE. CDR3 loop: CASSLGRFRGQNEQYF. The CDR3 DNA follows: TGTGCCAGCAGCTTGGGACGCTTCCGTGGACAGAACGAGCAGTACTTC.

As regards this clone: Here the CDR3 omits its conserved ending phenylalanine or tryptophan, so a read error is the likely source. This chain joins TRBV7-9 and TRBJ1-2; D gene unclear. The CDR3 loop spans 13 amino acids. V was trimmed by 5 bases and J by 2 bases, leaving 9 bases between them. Germline V gene data show CDR1 as SEHNR and CDR2 as FQNEAQ (reference sequence). CDR3: CASSPGSNYGYTL. In DNA form, the CDR3 reads TGTGCCAGCAGCCCCGGGAGCAACTATGGCTACACCCTC.

V usage is TRBV5-1 and J usage is TRBJ2-2, with a tentative D call TRBD1 (6 bases). The CDR3 is made up of 14 amino acids. V shed 3 bases and J shed 6 bases, with 12 bases lying between them. Germline CDR1 SGHRS, CDR2 YFSETQ. CDR3 nucleotide sequence: TGCGCCAGCAGCTCACAGGGAGTCGCCGGGGAGCTGTTTTTT. It specifies CASSSQGVAGELFF.

The chain employs TRBV19 and TRBJ2-7; D is perhaps TRBD1 (6 bases). CDR1 and CDR2 from the germline V gene are LNHDA and SQIVND (reference sequence). V lost 5 bases, J lost 2 bases, and 16 bases lay in between. The CDR3 sequence is 15 residues long. CDR3 protein: CASSPTGQPTYEQYF. CDR3 bases: TGTGCCAGTAGTCCAACCGGACAGCCGACCTACGAGCAGTACTTC.

V and J are TRBV7-2 and TRBJ2-1, with D uncertain. V was shortened by 2 bases and J by 0 bases, with 8 bases between the two germline ends. The germline V gene has CDR1 SGHTA and CDR2 FQGNSA. CDR3 length: 15 residues. In DNA, the CDR3 is TGTGCCAGCAGCTTAACCCCGAGCTCCTACAATGAGCAGTTCTTC. It codes for CASSLTPSSYNEQFF.

The chain carries TRBV11-2 and TRBJ1-4, with D hard to call. There are 14 residues in the CDR3. Germline V CDR1 and CDR2: SGHAT, FQNNGV. V lost 5 bases, J lost 0 bases, and 7 bases lay in between. The CDR3 coding sequence is TGTGCCAGCAGCCTACGGGCAACTAATGAAAAACTGTTTTTT. Its translation: CASSLRATNEKLFF.

CDR3 loop: CASSQDFGGVGLAFSTDTQYF. The CDR3, as DNA: TGCGCCAGCAGCCAAGATTTTGGGGGAGTCGGACTAGCTTTTAGCACAGATACGCAGTATTTT. The V call is TRBV4-1, the J call TRBJ2-3; TRBD2 matches 8 bases. V lost 0 bases, J lost 0 bases, and 17 bases stayed unmatched. This CDR3 is built from 21 residues. From germline, CDR1 is MGHRA and CDR2 YSYEKL.

This rearrangement joins TRBV29-1 to TRBJ2-1; weak D call: TRBD2 (5 bases). CDR3 length: 14 residues. Trimming removed 3 bases at V and 8 bases at J, with 17 bases between. Germline CDR1 SQVTM, CDR2 ANQGSEA. The CDR3 nucleotides read TGCAGCGTTGATCTAGCTGGAGGTGGCGATGAGCAGTTCTTC. Its protein product is CSVDLAGGGDEQFF.

The chain combines TRBV29-1 with TRBJ1-2; TRBD1 aligns across 8 bases. Looked up from germline, CDR1 is SQVTM and CDR2 is ANQGSEA. Germline trimming cut 4 bases from V and 3 bases from J; bases unmatched to any gene: 4. The CDR3 has 13 residues. Here the CDR3 reads CSVGGTGHYGYTF. The DNA for the CDR3 is TGCAGCGTTGGGGGGACAGGCCACTATGGCTACACCTTC.

The chain uses TRBV29-1 and TRBJ1-6, with 12 bases that match TRBD1. The CDR3 has 16 residues. Germline V gene data show CDR1 as SQVTM and CDR2 as ANQGSEA. V lost 7 bases and J lost 8; bases outside the gene matches: 12. CDR3 sequence (DNA): TGCAGCGCCCTTCTCTCCGGGACAGGGGGCGATTCACCCCTCCACTTT. Its translation: CSALLSGTGGDSPLHF.

CDR3 region: CASNRDRTYEQYF. The CDR3 region has the DNA TGTGCCAGCAATAGGGACAGGACTTACGAGCAGTACTTC. The genes are TRBV6-1 and TRBJ2-7; 8 positions agree with TRBD1. Germline V gene data show CDR1 as MNHNS and CDR2 as SASEGT. Germline trimming cut 7 bases from V and 4 bases from J; bases unmatched to any gene: 6. The CDR3 sequence is 13 residues long.

V usage is TRBV7-8 and J usage is TRBJ2-3; D is undetermined. V was trimmed by 4 bases and J by 5 bases, leaving 19 bases between them. The CDR3 covers 16 residues. CDR1 SGHVS and CDR2 FQNEAQ come from the germline V gene. The CDR3 DNA reads TGTGCCAGCAGCTCCGGCCCAGCGCCTGTCAGAGATACGCAGTATTTT. Protein sequence: CASSSGPAPVRDTQYF.

This sequence joins TRBV7-6 and TRBJ2-5, with D possibly matching TRBD2 (7 bases). Germline lookup yields CDR1 SGHVS and CDR2 FNYEAQ. CDR3 length: 14 residues. The V gene lost 8 bases and the J gene lost 5 bases, with 18 bases spanning the gap. CDR3 protein: CASGGGGGRETQYF. The CDR3 bases are TGTGCCAGCGGGGGGGGCGGAGGACGGGAGACCCAGTACTTC.

The genes are TRBV5-8 and TRBJ1-3; D is ambiguous. Germline lookup yields CDR1 SGHTS and CDR2 YDEGEE. This CDR3 has 16 residues. V was pared by 1 base and J by 0 bases, with 11 bases between. The CDR3 here is CASSLSHGGSGNTIYF. The CDR3 DNA reads TGTGCCAGCAGCTTGAGCCACGGAGGCTCTGGAAACACCATATATTTT.

The rearrangement joins TRBV6-5 to TRBJ1-6, with D uncertain. In germline, CDR1 is MNHEY, CDR2 SVGAGI. V lost 5 bases and J 11 bases, leaving 10 bases between the germline ends. This CDR3 has 12 amino acids. The CDR3 DNA reads TGTGCCAGCAGTGCTATAAAAACACCCCTCCACTTT. It yields the protein CASSAIKTPLHF.

Comments on this clone: One junction end does not reproduce the germline sequence, and a read error may be involved. CDR3 nucleotides: TGTGCCAGCAGCTTGAGAGGCTCTGGAGACACCATATATTTT. Protein product: CASSLRGSGDTIYF. The genes are TRBV7-9 and TRBJ1-3; unclear D gene. Germline CDR1 SEHNR, CDR2 FQNEAQ (reference sequence). CDR3 length equals 14 residues.

This sequence joins TRBV6-6 and TRBJ1-5; D possibly corresponds to TRBD1 (6 bases). V lost 9 bases and J lost 6, with 12 bases in between. The germline V gene encodes CDR1 MNHNY and CDR2 SVGAGI (reference sequence). The CDR3 sequence is 12 residues long. CDR3 residues: CASERGGQPQHF. For the CDR3, the DNA is TGTGCCAGTGAGAGGGGGGGTCAGCCCCAGCATTTT.

The genes are TRBV5-1 and TRBJ2-7; 9 bases are shared with TRBD2. Germline CDR1 SGHRS, CDR2 YFSETQ. This CDR3 has 13 amino acids. V shed 6 bases, J shed 6 bases, and the junction held 7 bases outside the gene matches. The CDR3 is CASTDSGSFEQYF. The CDR3 nucleotides read TGCGCCAGCACGGATAGCGGGAGCTTCGAGCAGTACTTC.

The chain joins TRBV10-3 to TRBJ2-7; D is possibly TRBD1 (7 bases). CDR1 ENHRY and CDR2 SYGVKD come from the germline V gene. V lost 6 bases to trimming and J lost 2 bases, with 17 bases between them. The CDR3 loop spans 15 amino acids. CDR3 sequence (DNA): TGTGCCATCAGCGGAGGGACAGCGCTTACCTACGAGCAGTACTTC. Amino acid sequence: CAISGGTALTYEQYF.

The CDR3 sequence is CASSRKPGQGRGYTF. The DNA for the CDR3 is TGTGCCAGCAGTCGCAAACCGGGACAGGGAAGGGGCTACACCTTC. The chain is built from TRBV6-5 and TRBJ1-2, with TRBD1 identical over 9 bases. V trimming: 5 bases; J trimming: 8 bases; junction bases outside the gene matches: 12. The CDR3 totals 15 residues. Germline V gives CDR1 MNHEY, CDR2 SVGAGI.

This sequence joins TRBV5-1 and TRBJ1-1, with D hard to call. Germline values: CDR1 SGHRS, CDR2 YFSETQ. The CDR3 is made up of 14 amino acids. The ends were cut back, 0 bases at V and 1 base at J, with 7 bases in the middle. The DNA of the CDR3 is TGCGCCAGCAGCTTGGAGGCAGGGAACACTGAAGCTTTCTTT. This codes for CASSLEAGNTEAFF.

The chain combines TRBV13 with TRBJ2-2, with TRBD1 as a possible D gene (6 bases). Germline V CDR1 and CDR2: PRHDT, FYEKMQ (reference sequence). The CDR3 loop spans 14 amino acids. The germline V and J ends were trimmed by 1 base and 5 bases, with 8 bases remaining between them. The CDR3 sequence: CASSLDRETGELFF. The CDR3 DNA reads as TGTGCCAGCAGCTTAGACAGGGAGACCGGGGAGCTGTTTTTT.

A remark on this clone: Other DNA sequences within the sample encode an identical CDR3. The V call is TRBV18, the J call TRBJ1-1; a possible D gene is TRBD1 (5 bases). The CDR3 contains 15 residues. V was pared by 6 bases and J by 0 bases, with 14 bases between. CDR1 KGHSH and CDR2 LQKENI come from the germline V gene. CDR3 sequence (DNA): TGTGCCAGCTCCCTCGGACAAGGGCTGAACACTGAAGCTTTCTTT. It translates to CASSLGQGLNTEAFF.

This chain joins TRBV6-1 and TRBJ1-6; 7 nucleotides match TRBD1. Germline V gene lookup returns CDR1 MNHNS and CDR2 SASEGT. This CDR3 has 14 residues. V shed 6 bases, J shed 5 bases, and the junction held 4 bases outside the gene matches. CDR3 loop: CASSPGQHNSPLHF. CDR3 DNA sequence: TGTGCCAGCAGCCCGGGACAGCATAATTCACCCCTCCACTTT.